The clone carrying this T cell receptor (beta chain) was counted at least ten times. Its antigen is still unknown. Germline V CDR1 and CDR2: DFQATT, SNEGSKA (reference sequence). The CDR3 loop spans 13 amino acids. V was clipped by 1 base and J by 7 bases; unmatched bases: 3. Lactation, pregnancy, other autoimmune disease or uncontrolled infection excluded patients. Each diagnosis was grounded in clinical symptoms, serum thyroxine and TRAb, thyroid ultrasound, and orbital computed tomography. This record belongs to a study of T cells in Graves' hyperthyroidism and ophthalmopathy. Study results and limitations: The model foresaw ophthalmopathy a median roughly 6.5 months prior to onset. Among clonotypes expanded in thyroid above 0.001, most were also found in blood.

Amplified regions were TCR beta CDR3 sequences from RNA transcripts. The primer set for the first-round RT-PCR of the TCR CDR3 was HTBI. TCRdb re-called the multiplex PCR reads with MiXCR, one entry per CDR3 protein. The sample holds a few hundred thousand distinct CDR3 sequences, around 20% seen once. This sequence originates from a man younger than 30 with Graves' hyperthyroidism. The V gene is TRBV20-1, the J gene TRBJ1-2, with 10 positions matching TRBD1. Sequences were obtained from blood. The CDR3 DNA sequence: TGCAGTGCTAGAGCGGGGACAGGGGTTGGCTACACCTTC. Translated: CSARAGTGVGYTF.